These T cell receptor beta chains were read from a single sample in a study of blood T cell repertoires in COVID-19. Here immunoSEQ multiplex PCR was the method, and the copy in TCRdb shows in-frame clones only, minus some. The data contain roughly 53,000 clones, about 88% of them seen just once; the ten biggest clones take up over 4.5%. The sequencing sample was made of peripheral blood. These TCRs come from a man aged 35-49 years with active COVID-19. CDR3s leave out the opening cysteine and the closing phenylalanine or tryptophan.

V gene,J gene,CDR3 protein
TRBV19,TRBJ1-1,ASSTPHLGTGILNTEAF
TRBV29-1,TRBJ2-3,SFWLLSHTDTQY
TRBV27,TRBJ1-2,ASRRRGDYGYT
TRBV7-3,TRBJ2-1,ASSLSSGGSYNEQF
TRBV27,TRBJ2-3,ASSLSRLAGDTQY
TRBV18,TRBJ1-4,ASSLPWTGSNEKLF
TRBV24-1,TRBJ2-3,ATGTGSTDTQY
TRBV5-1,TRBJ2-1,ASSLDSSYNEQF
TRBV18,TRBJ1-4,ASSPGQADNEKLF
TRBV14,TRBJ1-5,ASSQGTGNQPQH
TRBV19,TRBJ2-5,ASSPRRGPQETQY
TRBV2,TRBJ2-1,ASSDLVTTYNEQF